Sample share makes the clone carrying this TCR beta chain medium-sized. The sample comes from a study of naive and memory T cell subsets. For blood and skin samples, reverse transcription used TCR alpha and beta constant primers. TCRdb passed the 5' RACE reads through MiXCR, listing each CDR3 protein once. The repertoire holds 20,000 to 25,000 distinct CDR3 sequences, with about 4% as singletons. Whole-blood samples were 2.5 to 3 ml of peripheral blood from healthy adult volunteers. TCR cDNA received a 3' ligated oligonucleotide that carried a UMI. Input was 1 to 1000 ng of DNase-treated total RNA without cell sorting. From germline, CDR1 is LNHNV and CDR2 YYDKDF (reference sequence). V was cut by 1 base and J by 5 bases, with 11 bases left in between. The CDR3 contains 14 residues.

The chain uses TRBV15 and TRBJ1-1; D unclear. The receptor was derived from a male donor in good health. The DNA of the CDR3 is TGTGCCACCAGCAGAGTGGGAGTGTGGACTGAAGCTTTCTTT. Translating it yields CATSRVGVWTEAFF.